One sample yielded the 13 T cell receptor beta chains listed below, sequenced in a study of T cells in Graves' hyperthyroidism and ophthalmopathy. Researchers took RNA transcripts and amplified the TCR beta CDR3 regions from them. With the HTBI primer set, the TCR CDR3 went through a first round of RT-PCR. Each CDR3 protein gets one entry after TCRdb re-called the multiplex PCR reads with MiXCR. The sample includes about 700,000 distinct CDR3 sequences, 12% to 15% of them seen just once. Sequenced sample: blood. All receptors derive from a woman aged 18-35 years with Graves' hyperthyroidism.

The chain combines TRBV9 with TRBJ2-2; 7 bases fit TRBD1. V lost 2 bases, J lost 7 bases, and 8 bases stayed unmatched. Germline V gene sequence: CDR1 SGDLS, CDR2 YYNGEE. The CDR3 sequence is 15 residues long. The CDR3 region is CASSVGHSGGGELFF. Here the CDR3 DNA reads TGTGCCAGCAGCGTGGGACACTCAGGGGGCGGGGAGCTGTTTTTT. Combining the CDR3 with reference TRBV9 and TRBJ2-2 gives the whole variable domain DSGVTQTPKHLITATGQRVTLRCSPRSGDLSVYWYQQSLDQGLQFLIQYYNGEERAKGNILERFSAQQFPDLHSELNLSSLELGDSALYFCASSVGHSGGGELFFGEGSRLTVL.

The table lists this clonotype with a few counts. The V call is TRBV19, the J call TRBJ1-1; tentative D call: TRBD1 (5 bases). The CDR3 runs 15 residues. V lost 3 bases and J 3 bases, leaving 14 bases between the germline ends. CDR1 and CDR2 from the germline V gene are LNHDA and SQIVND (reference sequence). The CDR3 region has the DNA TGTGCCAGTAGTATGTCTGGGGGGGAGGACACTGAAGCTTTCTTT. Residues: CASSMSGGEDTEAFF.

This clonotype has at least ten counts. The chain couples TRBV7-6 to TRBJ2-1; 12 bases agree with TRBD1. Germline lookup yields CDR1 SGHVS and CDR2 FNYEAQ. This CDR3 contains 16 residues. V lost 5 bases and J lost 8; bases outside the gene matches: 10. Written as DNA, the CDR3 is TGTGCCAGCAGCCCCTCCCGGGGGACAGGGGGCGATGAGCAGTTCTTC. It codes for CASSPSRGTGGDEQFF.

V is TRBV7-9 and J is TRBJ2-1; TRBD2 matches 9 bases. Germline CDR1 is SEHNR and CDR2 is FQNEAQ (reference sequence). The CDR3 totals 14 residues. J gave up 9 bases and V 3 bases, and 6 bases lay outside the gene matches. The CDR3 region is CASSLLLAGLEQFF. In DNA form, the CDR3 reads TGTGCCAGCAGCTTGTTACTAGCGGGTCTTGAGCAGTTCTTC.

Note on this clonotype: This may arise from a read error, as a much more abundant clone is one base away. The CDR3 nucleotides read TGTGCCAGCAGTTCCAAAGCGGGAGGTTACAGCTCCTACAATGAGCAGTACTTC. It yields the protein CASSSKAGGYSSYNEQYF. The V and J genes are TRBV12-3 or TRBV12-4 and TRBJ2-1; the match to TRBD2 covers 9 bases. The last part of the DNA fits TRBJ2-7 better; the J call may be wrong. This CDR3 is built from 18 residues.

This chain links TRBV7-9 with TRBJ2-7, with 7 bases aligning to TRBD2. Germline CDR1 and CDR2: SEHNR and FQNEAQ (reference sequence). The CDR3 runs to 12 residues. CDR3 sequence reads: CAAGAGVNEQYF. The DNA of the CDR3 is TGTGCTGCTGGGGCGGGAGTCAACGAGCAGTACTTC.

This clonotype was recorded many times. CDR3 sequence reads: CASSLVLAGANEQFF. CDR3 nucleotide sequence: TGCGCCAGCAGCTTGGTTCTAGCGGGAGCAAATGAGCAGTTCTTC. The chain combines TRBV5-1 with TRBJ2-1; TRBD2 aligns across 10 bases. Trimming at V came to 0 bases and at J to 7 bases, leaving 4 bases not matched to a gene. Germline V gene lookup returns CDR1 SGHRS and CDR2 YFSETQ. The CDR3 is 15 residues long. Filled out from reference TRBV5-1 and TRBJ2-1, the complete variable domain reads KAGVTQTPRYLIKTRGQQVTLSCSPISGHRSVSWYQQTPGQGLQFLFEYFSETQRNKGNFPGRFSGRQFSNSRSEMNVSTLELGDSALYLCASSLVLAGANEQFFGPGTRLTVL.

At least ten counts were recorded for this clonotype. The chain combines TRBV7-2 with TRBJ2-5, with 12 bases identical to TRBD2. Looked up from germline, CDR1 is SGHTA and CDR2 is FQGNSA. V shed 2 bases, J shed 1 base, and the junction held 5 bases outside the gene matches. The CDR3 sequence is 17 residues long. The CDR3 nucleotides read TGTGCCAGCAGCTTATTTGCGACTAGCGGGGGCCAAGAGACCCAGTACTTC. Protein product: CASSLFATSGGQETQYF.

This clonotype appeared many times. The rearrangement links TRBV27 to TRBJ2-3; TRBD1 or TRBD2 may be the D gene (5 bases each). Germline V lookup: CDR1 MNHEY, CDR2 SMNVEV (reference sequence). This CDR3 is built from 15 residues. V dropped 7 bases and J dropped 2 bases, with 16 bases sitting between them. The CDR3 bases are TGTGCCAGCATCATAAGGGTCGGGACCACAGATACGCAGTATTTT. Amino acid sequence: CASIIRVGTTDTQYF.

The sample holds many counts of this clonotype. The chain combines TRBV11-2 with TRBJ1-6; 9 positions match TRBD1. CDR1 SGHAT and CDR2 FQNNGV come from the germline V gene. The CDR3 sequence is 15 residues long. V lost 5 bases to trimming and J lost 8 bases; unmatched junction nucleotides: 7. The CDR3 nucleotides are TGTGCCAGCAGCACGCCGGGACAGGGATATTCACCCCTCCACTTT. Translating gives CASSTPGQGYSPLHF.

Ten or more counts support this clonotype. The chain combines TRBV18 with TRBJ2-7; tentative D call: TRBD1 (5 bases). Germline-derived CDR1 and CDR2 are KGHSH and LQKENI. Trimming removed 8 bases at V and 5 bases at J, with 16 bases between. The CDR3 length is 13 residues. The CDR3 coding sequence is TGTGCCAGCCGAACCAGGGTGTCAGACGAGCAGTACTTC. Translation gives CASRTRVSDEQYF.

This clonotype was counted a few times. The rearrangement links TRBV12-3 or TRBV12-4 to TRBJ1-5, with a tentative D call TRBD1 (6 bases). The CDR3 has 18 amino acids. V lost 3 bases, J lost 2 bases, and 20 bases lay in between. CDR3 sequence reads: CASSFALGQGYGNQPQHF. DNA of the CDR3: TGTGCCAGCAGTTTCGCCTTGGGGCAGGGGTACGGCAATCAGCCCCAGCATTTT.

This clonotype was seen many times. J is TRBJ2-3 and V is TRBV2; no firm D call. The V and J ends lost 8 bases and 1 base respectively, with 10 bases between them. This CDR3 has 13 amino acids. Germline CDR1 reads SNHLY; CDR2 reads FYNNEI. CDR3 region: CASLQWGTDTQYF. In DNA form, the CDR3 reads TGTGCCAGCTTACAGTGGGGCACAGATACGCAGTATTTT.